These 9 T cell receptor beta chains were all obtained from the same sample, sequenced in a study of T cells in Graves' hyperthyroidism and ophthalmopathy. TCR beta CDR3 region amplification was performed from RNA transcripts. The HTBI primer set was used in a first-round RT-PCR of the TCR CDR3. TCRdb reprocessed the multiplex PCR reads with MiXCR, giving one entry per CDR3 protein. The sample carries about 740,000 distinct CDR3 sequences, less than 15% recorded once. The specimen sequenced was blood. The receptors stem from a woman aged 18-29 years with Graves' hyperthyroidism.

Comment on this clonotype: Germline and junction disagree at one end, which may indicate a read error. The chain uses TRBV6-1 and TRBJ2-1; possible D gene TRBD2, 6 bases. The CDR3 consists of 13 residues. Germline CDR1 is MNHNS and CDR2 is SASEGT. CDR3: CASSESREVEQFF. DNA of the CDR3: TGCGCCAGCAGTGAGTCTAGGGAGGTGGAGCAGTTCTTC.

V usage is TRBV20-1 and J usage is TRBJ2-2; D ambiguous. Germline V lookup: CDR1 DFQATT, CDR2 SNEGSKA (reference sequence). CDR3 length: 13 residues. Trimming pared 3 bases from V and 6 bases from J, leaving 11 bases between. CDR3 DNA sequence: TGCAGTGCTAGGCATAGCCGAGCCGGGGAGCTGTTTTTT. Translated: CSARHSRAGELFF.

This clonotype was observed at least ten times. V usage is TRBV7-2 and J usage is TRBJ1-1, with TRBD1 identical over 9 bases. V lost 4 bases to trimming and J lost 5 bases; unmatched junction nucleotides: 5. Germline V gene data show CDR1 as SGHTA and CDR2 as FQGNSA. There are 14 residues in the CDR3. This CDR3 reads CASSYRGLATEAFF. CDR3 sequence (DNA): TGTGCCAGCAGCTACAGGGGGCTTGCGACTGAAGCTTTCTTT.

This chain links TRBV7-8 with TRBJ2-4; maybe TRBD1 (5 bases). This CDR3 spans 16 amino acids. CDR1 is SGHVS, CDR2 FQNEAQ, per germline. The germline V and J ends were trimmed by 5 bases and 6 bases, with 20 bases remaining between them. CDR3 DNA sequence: TGTGCCAGCAGCCCCGAGGCTGGCAGGGCCGCAAACATTCAGTACTTC. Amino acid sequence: CASSPEAGRAANIQYF.

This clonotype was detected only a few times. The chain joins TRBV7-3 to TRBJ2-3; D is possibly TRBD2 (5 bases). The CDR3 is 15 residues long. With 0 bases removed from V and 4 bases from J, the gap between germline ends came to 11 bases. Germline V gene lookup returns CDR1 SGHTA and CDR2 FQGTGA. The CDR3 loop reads CASSLTGVSADTQYF. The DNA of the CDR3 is TGTGCCAGCAGCTTAACGGGAGTCTCAGCAGATACGCAGTATTTT. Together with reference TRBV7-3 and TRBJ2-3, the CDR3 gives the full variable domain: GAGVSQTPSNKVTEKGKYVELRCDPISGHTALYWYRQSLGQGPEFLIYFQGTGAADDSGLPNDRFFAVRPEGSVSTLKIQRTERGDSAVYLCASSLTGVSADTQYFGPGTRLTVL.

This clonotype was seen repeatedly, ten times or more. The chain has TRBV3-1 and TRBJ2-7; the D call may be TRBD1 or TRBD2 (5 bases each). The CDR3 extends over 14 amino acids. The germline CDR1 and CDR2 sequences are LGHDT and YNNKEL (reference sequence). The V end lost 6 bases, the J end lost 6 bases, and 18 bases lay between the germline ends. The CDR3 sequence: CASSPTSSGGEQYF. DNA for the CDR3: TGTGCCAGCAGTCCTACGTCTTCTGGGGGCGAGCAGTACTTC.

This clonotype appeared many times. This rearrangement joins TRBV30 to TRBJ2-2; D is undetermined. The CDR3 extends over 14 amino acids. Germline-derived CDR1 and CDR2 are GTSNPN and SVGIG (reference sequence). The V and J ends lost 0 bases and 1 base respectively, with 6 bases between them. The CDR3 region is CAWSVVQNTGELFF. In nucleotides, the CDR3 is TGTGCCTGGAGTGTAGTCCAGAACACCGGGGAGCTGTTTTTT.

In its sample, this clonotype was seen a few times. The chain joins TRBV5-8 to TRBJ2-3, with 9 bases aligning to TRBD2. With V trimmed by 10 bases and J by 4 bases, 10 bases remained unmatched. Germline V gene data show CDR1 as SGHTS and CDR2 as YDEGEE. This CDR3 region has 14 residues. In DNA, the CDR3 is TGTGCCGTCCCAGCGGGGACTAGCCCAGATACGCAGTATTTT. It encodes CAVPAGTSPDTQYF.

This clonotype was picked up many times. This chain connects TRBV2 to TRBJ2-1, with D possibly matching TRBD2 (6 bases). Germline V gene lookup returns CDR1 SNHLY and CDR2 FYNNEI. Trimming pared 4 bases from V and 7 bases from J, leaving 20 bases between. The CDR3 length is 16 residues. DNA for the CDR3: TGTGCCAGCAGTGTCGGGCTAGCGACGAAACGGAATGAGCAGTTCTTC. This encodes CASSVGLATKRNEQFF. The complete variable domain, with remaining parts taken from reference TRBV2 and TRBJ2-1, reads EPEVTQTPSHQVTQMGQEVILRCVPISNHLYFYWYRQILGQKVEFLVSFYNNEISEKSEIFDDQFSVERPDGSNFTLKIRSTKLEDSAMYFCASSVGLATKRNEQFFGPGTRLTVL.